This T cell receptor beta chain was retrieved from a study of T cells in Graves' hyperthyroidism and ophthalmopathy. Findings and caveats of the study: Researchers found most expanded thyroid clonotypes above 0.001 in blood as well. Model-based prediction identified ophthalmopathy a median 6.5 months prior to its onset.

A lack of ophthalmopathy progression within 18 months defined stable Graves' hyperthyroidism. Hyperthyroidism had been newly diagnosed in patients aged 18 to 65, and its duration was under 2 months. This clonotype was picked up many times. What it recognizes is unknown. It was RNA transcripts that yielded the amplified TCR beta CDR3 regions. The TCR CDR3 first-round RT-PCR relied on the HTBI primer set. MiXCR, run by TCRdb on the multiplex PCR reads, gives a single entry per CDR3 protein. Among about 99,000 distinct CDR3 sequences listed, approximately 50% were seen once. Trimming pared 3 bases from V and 7 bases from J, leaving 13 bases between. This CDR3 comprises 13 residues. From germline, CDR1 is MNHEY and CDR2 SMNVEV (reference sequence).

The sample was blood. This clonotype was sampled from a man aged 35 to 55 with Graves' hyperthyroidism. The chain employs TRBV27 and TRBJ2-7; possible D gene TRBD1, 6 bases. The CDR3: CASSLDSIEEQYF. The CDR3 DNA is TGTGCCAGCAGTTTGGACAGCATCGAGGAGCAGTACTTC.